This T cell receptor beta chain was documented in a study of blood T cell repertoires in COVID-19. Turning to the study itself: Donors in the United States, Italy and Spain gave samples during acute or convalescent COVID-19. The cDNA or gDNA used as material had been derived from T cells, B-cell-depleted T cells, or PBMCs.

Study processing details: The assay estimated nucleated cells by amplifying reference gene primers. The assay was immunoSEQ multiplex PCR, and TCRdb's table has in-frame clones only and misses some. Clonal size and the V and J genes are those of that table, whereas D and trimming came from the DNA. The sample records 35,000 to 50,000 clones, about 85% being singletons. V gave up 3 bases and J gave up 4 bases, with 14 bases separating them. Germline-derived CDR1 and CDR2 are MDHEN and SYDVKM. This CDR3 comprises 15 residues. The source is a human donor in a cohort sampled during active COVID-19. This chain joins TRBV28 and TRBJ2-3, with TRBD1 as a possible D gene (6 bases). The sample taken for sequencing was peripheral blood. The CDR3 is CASSFLQGRADTQYF. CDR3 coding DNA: TGTGCCAGCAGTTTCCTCCAGGGGCGGGCAGATACGCAGTATTTT.